One sample yielded the 18 T cell receptor beta chains listed below, sequenced in a study of cytomegalovirus exposure and HLA in healthy donors. PCR employed 60 Vbeta and 13 Jbeta primers. The repertoire was sequenced with immunoSEQ multiplex PCR; TCRdb's copy has only in-frame clones and lacks some. The data hold about 180,000 clones, with about 80% observed a single time. The sequenced sample consisted of PBMCs. The source of these receptors is a woman aged 45-65 years in good health and CMV-seropositive.

This chain connects TRBV6-5 to TRBJ2-2; maybe TRBD1 (5 bases). V gave up 7 bases and J gave up 1 base, with 13 bases separating them. CDR3 length equals 15 residues. Per germline, CDR1 MNHEY and CDR2 SVGAGI. The CDR3 region is CASMPLTVNTGELFF. CDR3 nucleotides: TGTGCCAGCATGCCGTTGACAGTGAACACCGGGGAGCTGTTTTTT.

The chain links TRBV27 to TRBJ2-7, with 8 bases fitting TRBD2. The CDR3 has 16 amino acids. Per the germline V gene, CDR1 is MNHEY and CDR2 is SMNVEV (reference sequence). V lost 5 bases and J lost 1; bases outside the gene matches: 10. The CDR3 sequence: CASSVQGLVGSYEQYF. CDR3 DNA sequence: TGTGCCAGCAGTGTCCAGGGACTAGTGGGATCCTACGAGCAGTACTTC.

The J gene is TRBJ2-7, the V gene TRBV27; D is possibly TRBD1 (6 bases). The CDR3 consists of 15 residues. Germline V lookup: CDR1 MNHEY, CDR2 SMNVEV (reference sequence). The V gene lost 5 bases and the J gene lost 2 bases, with 16 bases spanning the gap. CDR3: CASSLLDRTPYEQYF. CDR3 sequence (DNA): TGTGCCAGCAGTCTGCTGGACAGAACCCCCTACGAGCAGTACTTC.

J is TRBJ1-2 and V is TRBV19, with a possible D match to TRBD1 (6 bases). Germline V gives CDR1 LNHDA, CDR2 SQIVND (reference sequence). V was pared by 3 bases and J by 6 bases, with 17 bases between. This CDR3 has 15 amino acids. In DNA, the CDR3 is TGTGCCAGTAGTATCGAACAGGGACGGGTAAATGGCTACACCTTC. This encodes CASSIEQGRVNGYTF.

The chain joins TRBV4-3 to TRBJ2-2, with D unresolved. The CDR3 loop spans 16 amino acids. V lost 0 bases to trimming and J lost 0 bases, with 8 bases between them. The V gene's germline CDR1 is LGHNA and CDR2 YSLEER. CDR3 in DNA: TGCGCCAGCAGCCAAGATGTGGCCTCGAACACCGGGGAGCTGTTTTTT. It is translated as CASSQDVASNTGELFF.

V usage is TRBV5-5 and J usage is TRBJ1-1; D uncertain. CDR3 size: 16 residues. The ends were cut back, 0 bases at V and 5 bases at J, with 17 bases in the middle. Looked up from germline, CDR1 is SGHKS and CDR2 is YYEKEE (reference sequence). Here the CDR3 DNA reads TGTGCCAGCAGCTTGGGGTTGAGGGATCTTTCGACTGAAGCTTTCTTT. Its translation is CASSLGLRDLSTEAFF.

CDR3 nucleotide sequence: TGTGCCAGCAGTTTAGGAGACAGGGCAGATACGCAGTATTTT. This translates into CASSLGDRADTQYF. The V gene is TRBV28, the J gene TRBJ2-3; 7 nucleotides agree with TRBD1. CDR3 size: 14 residues. V gave up 2 bases and J gave up 4 bases; unmatched junction bases: 3. Germline CDR1 MDHEN, CDR2 SYDVKM. Combining the CDR3 with reference TRBV28 and TRBJ2-3 gives the whole variable domain DVKVTQSSRYLVKRTGEKVFLECVQDMDHENMFWYRQDPGLGLRLIYFSYDVKMKEKGDIPEGYSVSREKKERFSLILESASTNQTSMYLCASSLGDRADTQYFGPGTRLTVL.

V usage is TRBV18 and J usage is TRBJ2-5; the match to TRBD2 covers 10 bases. The germline V gene has CDR1 KGHSH and CDR2 LQKENI. V lost 1 base to trimming and J lost 1 base; unmatched junction nucleotides: 0. CDR3 length: 15 amino acids. CDR3 in DNA: TGTGCCAGCTCACCACGGACTAGCGGCCAAGAGACCCAGTACTTC. Protein product: CASSPRTSGQETQYF.

The genes are TRBV29-1 and TRBJ2-1; the match to TRBD1 covers 8 bases. Per the germline V gene, CDR1 is SQVTM and CDR2 is ANQGSEA. V trimming: 4 bases; J trimming: 6 bases; junction bases outside the gene matches: 14. This CDR3 has 16 residues. The CDR3 is CSVVGPTTGVGNEQFF. Here the CDR3 DNA reads TGCAGCGTTGTTGGGCCGACGACAGGGGTAGGCAATGAGCAGTTCTTC.

This clone appeared a few times. The CDR3 DNA follows: TGTGCCAGCAGCTACACCGGGACAGGAAACATTCAGTACTTC. It specifies CASSYTGTGNIQYF. The chain carries TRBV5-4 and TRBJ2-4; 8 bases map to TRBD1. Per germline, CDR1 SGHNT and CDR2 YYREEE (reference sequence). The CDR3 contains 14 residues. The trim removed 3 bases at V and 6 bases at J, leaving 5 bases unmatched.

The V gene is TRBV2, the J gene TRBJ2-3; 7 nucleotides line up with TRBD1. Germline V gene data show CDR1 as SNHLY and CDR2 as FYNNEI. The CDR3 totals 15 residues. V gave up 6 bases and J gave up 0 bases; unmatched junction bases: 6. CDR3 in DNA: TGTGCCAGCAGGAAGGACAGGCCTAGCACAGATACGCAGTATTTT. Protein sequence: CASRKDRPSTDTQYF. The entire variable domain, with the rest obtained from reference TRBV2 and TRBJ2-3, is as follows: EPEVTQTPSHQVTQMGQEVILRCVPISNHLYFYWYRQILGQKVEFLVSFYNNEISEKSEIFDDQFSVERPDGSNFTLKIRSTKLEDSAMYFCASRKDRPSTDTQYFGPGTRLTVL.

CDR3 nucleotide sequence: TGTGCCAGCGGTCGGACAGGCTATGGCTACACCTTC. This sequence encodes CASGRTGYGYTF. The chain is built from TRBV9 and TRBJ1-2; 7 bases match TRBD1. Trimming cost V 7 bases and J 4 bases; bases outside gene matches: 4. Germline V gene lookup returns CDR1 SGDLS and CDR2 YYNGEE. This CDR3 is built from 12 residues. Full variable domain (remainder filled in from reference TRBV9 and TRBJ1-2): DSGVTQTPKHLITATGQRVTLRCSPRSGDLSVYWYQQSLDQGLQFLIQYYNGEERAKGNILERFSAQQFPDLHSELNLSSLELGDSALYFCASGRTGYGYTFGSGTRLTVV.

The chain has TRBV9 and TRBJ2-3, with a tentative D call TRBD1 (6 bases). Germline V gene sequence: CDR1 SGDLS, CDR2 YYNGEE. V was shortened by 4 bases and J by 6 bases, with 18 bases between the two germline ends. The CDR3 contains 15 residues. CDR3 DNA: TGTGCCAGCAGCCCATCCCCACAGGGTTCGGATACGCAGTATTTT. Encoded protein: CASSPSPQGSDTQYF.

This clone showed up just a few times. V usage is TRBV11-2 and J usage is TRBJ2-1; weak D call: TRBD2 (6 bases). The V end lost 8 bases, the J end lost 2 bases, and 13 bases lay between the germline ends. The CDR3 runs 14 residues. Germline values: CDR1 SGHAT, CDR2 FQNNGV. The CDR3 sequence: CASRGSGAYNEQFF. The CDR3 coding sequence is TGTGCCAGCCGGGGGAGTGGCGCCTACAATGAGCAGTTCTTC. The full variable domain, rest sourced from reference TRBV11-2 and TRBJ2-1, is EAGVAQSPRYKIIEKRQSVAFWCNPISGHATLYWYQQILGQGPKLLIQFQNNGVVDDSQLPKDRFSAERLKGVDSTLKIQPAKLEDSAVYLCASRGSGAYNEQFFGPGTRLTVL.

V is TRBV29-1 and J is TRBJ2-7, with 12 nucleotides matching TRBD2. V lost 1 base and J lost 6; bases outside the gene matches: 10. The CDR3 has 16 residues. From germline, CDR1 is SQVTM and CDR2 ANQGSEA. CDR3 nucleotides: TGCAGCGTTGAAGGCCGACTAGCGGGAGTAATTAGCGAGCAGTACTTC. Protein product: CSVEGRLAGVISEQYF.

V is TRBV5-1 and J is TRBJ1-5, with TRBD1 identical over 8 bases. V lost 2 bases and J lost 5; bases outside the gene matches: 3. The length of the CDR3 is 14 residues. Germline V gene sequence: CDR1 SGHRS, CDR2 YFSETQ. The CDR3 nucleotides are TGCGCCAGCAGCTTCGGACAGGGTGATCAGCCCCAGCATTTT. It encodes CASSFGQGDQPQHF. Complete variable domain (other parts from reference TRBV5-1 and TRBJ1-5): KAGVTQTPRYLIKTRGQQVTLSCSPISGHRSVSWYQQTPGQGLQFLFEYFSETQRNKGNFPGRFSGRQFSNSRSEMNVSTLELGDSALYLCASSFGQGDQPQHFGDGTRLSIL.

The rearrangement links TRBV25-1 to TRBJ1-2, with 9 bases aligning to TRBD1. Per the germline V gene, CDR1 is MGHDK and CDR2 is SYGVNS. CDR3 size: 13 residues. V was pared by 4 bases and J by 7 bases, with 4 bases of the junction left unmatched. CDR3 nucleotides: TGTGCCAGCAGTGTACAGGGGGCTCCTGGCTACACCTTC. This encodes CASSVQGAPGYTF.

This clone was detected a few times. The chain combines TRBV30 with TRBJ1-1; D remains ambiguous. Per the germline V gene, CDR1 is GTSNPN and CDR2 is SVGIG (reference sequence). The CDR3 is 13 residues long. V was cut by 0 bases and J by 0 bases, with 5 bases left in between. CDR3 residues: CAWSVGMNTEAFF. The CDR3 DNA reads TGTGCCTGGAGTGTCGGGATGAACACTGAAGCTTTCTTT.